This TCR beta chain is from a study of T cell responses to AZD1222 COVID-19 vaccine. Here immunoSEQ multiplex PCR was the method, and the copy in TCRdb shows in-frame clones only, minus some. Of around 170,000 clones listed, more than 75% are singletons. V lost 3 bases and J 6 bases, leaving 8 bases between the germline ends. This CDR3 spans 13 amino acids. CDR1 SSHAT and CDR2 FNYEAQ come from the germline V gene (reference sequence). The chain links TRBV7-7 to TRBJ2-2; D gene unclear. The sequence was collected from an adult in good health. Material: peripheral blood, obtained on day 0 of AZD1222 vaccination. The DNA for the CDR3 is TGTGCCAGCAGCTTGTCAGGTTCCGGGGAGCTGTTTTTT. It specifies CASSLSGSGELFF.